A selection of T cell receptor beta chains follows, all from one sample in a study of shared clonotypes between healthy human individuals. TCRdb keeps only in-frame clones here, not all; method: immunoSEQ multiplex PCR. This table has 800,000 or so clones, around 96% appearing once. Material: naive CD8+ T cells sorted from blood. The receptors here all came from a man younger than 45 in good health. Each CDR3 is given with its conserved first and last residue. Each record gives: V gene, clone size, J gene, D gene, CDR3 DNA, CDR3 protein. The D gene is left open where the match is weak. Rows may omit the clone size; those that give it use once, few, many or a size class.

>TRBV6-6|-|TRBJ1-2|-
TGTGCCAGCAGTTGGTCCCAGAACGCTAACTATGGCTACACCTTC
CASSWSQNANYGYTF
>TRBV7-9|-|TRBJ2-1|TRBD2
TGTGCCAGCAGCTTATATACTAGCGGGAGGTACAATGAGCAGTTCTTC
CASSLYTSGRYNEQFF
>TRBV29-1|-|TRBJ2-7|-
TGCAGCGTTGAAATGGTGGGAGGGGGCTACGAGCAGTACTTC
CSVEMVGGGYEQYF
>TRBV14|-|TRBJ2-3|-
TGTGCCAGCAGCCAAGATGCAGATACGCAGTATTTT
CASSQDADTQYF
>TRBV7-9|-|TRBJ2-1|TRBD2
TGTGCCAGCTCAGAGCCCTTAGCGGGAGGCCCAGGTGAGCAGTTCTTC
CASSEPLAGGPGEQFF
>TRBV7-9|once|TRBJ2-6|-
TGTGTACCTGGGGCCAACGTCCTGACTTTC
CVPGANVLTF
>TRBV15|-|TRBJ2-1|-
TGTGCCACCAGTTTTTACGGGGCCCTCAATGAGCAGTTCTTC
CATSFYGALNEQFF
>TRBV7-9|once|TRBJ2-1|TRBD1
TGTGCCAGCAGCTTAGCGACAGGGGATCAGTTCTTC
CASSLATGDQFF
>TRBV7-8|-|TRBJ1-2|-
TGTGCCAGCAGCCGGAATGAGGGGGCTAACTATGGCTACACCTTC
CASSRNEGANYGYTF
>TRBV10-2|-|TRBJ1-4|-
TGCGCCAGCAGTGAGGGAGGCCGGCGAAGAAAACTGTTTTTT
CASSEGGRRRKLFF
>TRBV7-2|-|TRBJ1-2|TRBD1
TGTGCCAGCAGCTTAGACAGGGGTGTGAACTATGGCTACACCTTC
CASSLDRGVNYGYTF
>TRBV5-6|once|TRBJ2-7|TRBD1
TGTGCCAGCAGCTTGGAAGGGACAGGGTACTACGAGCAGTACTTC
CASSLEGTGYYEQYF
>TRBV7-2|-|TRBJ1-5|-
TGTGCCAGCAGCTCCGGGCTCTCATATCAGCCCCAGCATTTT
CASSSGLSYQPQHF
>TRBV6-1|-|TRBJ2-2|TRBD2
TGTGCCAGCAGCACACGGACTAGCGCCGGGGAGCTGTTTTTT
CASSTRTSAGELFF
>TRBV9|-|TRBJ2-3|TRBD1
TGTGCCAGCAGCGGACTACAGGGGGCAGCTAGCACAGATACGCAGTATTTT
CASSGLQGAASTDTQYF
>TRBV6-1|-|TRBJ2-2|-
TGTGCCAGCAGTGAGGCCCCAAAGGGGGGAGAGCTGTTTTTT
CASSEAPKGGELFF
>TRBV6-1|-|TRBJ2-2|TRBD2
TGTGCCAGCAATGCGGGAGCGAACACCGGGGAGCTGTTTTTT
CASNAGANTGELFF
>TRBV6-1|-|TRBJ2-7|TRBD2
TGTGCCAGCAGTGAAGGGGCCGGACTAGGCGGGTCTTACGAGCAGTACTTC
CASSEGAGLGGSYEQYF
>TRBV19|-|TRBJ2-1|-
TGTGCCAGTAGTAGTCACCCAGGCAATGAGCAGTTCTTC
CASSSHPGNEQFF
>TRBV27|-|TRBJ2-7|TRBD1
TGTGCCAGCAGTTTAGGAATGGGACAGGTGTCCTACGAGCAGTACTTC
CASSLGMGQVSYEQYF
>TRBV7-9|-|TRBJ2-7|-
TGTGCCAGCAGCTCTCAGGGGCTATGGTCCTACGAGCAGTACTTC
CASSSQGLWSYEQYF
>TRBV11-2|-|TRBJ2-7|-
TGTGCCAGCAGCTTACGGGGACCCAGGGACGAGCAGTACTTC
CASSLRGPRDEQYF
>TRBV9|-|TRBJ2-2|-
TGTGCCAGCAGCGTAGCAGGTACCACCGGGGAGCTGTTTTTT
CASSVAGTTGELFF
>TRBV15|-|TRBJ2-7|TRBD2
TGTGCCACCAGCACCCACGGACTAGCGGGAGTTCTCGAGCAGTACTTC
CATSTHGLAGVLEQYF
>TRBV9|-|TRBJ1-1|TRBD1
TGTGCCAGCAGCGTAGCCCCAGGGGGGGGGAACACTGAAGCTTTCTTT
CASSVAPGGGNTEAFF
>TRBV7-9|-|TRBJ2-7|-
TGTGCCAGCAGCTTCGGGGGATCCGAGCAGTACTTC
CASSFGGSEQYF
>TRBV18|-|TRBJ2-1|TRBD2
TGTGCCAGCTCACCAGGGGGGGAAACCTACTACAATGAGCAGTTCTTC
CASSPGGETYYNEQFF
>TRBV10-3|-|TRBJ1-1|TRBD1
TGTGCCACCAGGGACAGACTCAACACTGAAGCTTTCTTT
CATRDRLNTEAFF
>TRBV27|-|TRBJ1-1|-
TGTGCCAGCAGCCGATTTAACCTCGGCACTGAAGCTTTCTTT
CASSRFNLGTEAFF
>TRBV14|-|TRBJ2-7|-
TGTGCCAGCAGCCCAACTCGTGCGGAGTACACCAAAAACGAGCAGTACTTC
CASSPTRAEYTKNEQYF
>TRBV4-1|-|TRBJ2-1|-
TGCGCCAGCAGCCCGACCCGGCGACGTGAGCAGTTCTTC
CASSPTRRREQFF
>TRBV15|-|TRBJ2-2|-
TGTGCCACCAGCAGAGGGACGAAAGAACTCGAGAACACCGGGGAGCTGTTTTTT
CATSRGTKELENTGELFF
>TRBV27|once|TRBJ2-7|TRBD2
TGTGCCAGCAGTCCCGGGGCTAGCGGGAGTAACGAGCAGTACTTC
CASSPGASGSNEQYF
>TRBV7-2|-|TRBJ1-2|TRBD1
TGTGCCAGCAGCCCCCCGACAGGGGAAGACTATGGCTACACCTTC
CASSPPTGEDYGYTF
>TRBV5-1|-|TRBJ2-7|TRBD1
TGCGCCAGCAGCTCGGGACAGGGGCTAGCTAGCGAGCAGTACTTC
CASSSGQGLASEQYF
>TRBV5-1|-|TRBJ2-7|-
TGCGCCAGCAGCGCTGAGGCAGGATTCTACGAGCAGTACTTC
CASSAEAGFYEQYF
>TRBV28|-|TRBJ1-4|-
TGTGCCAGCAGTGTTAGGAGGGGCGCAACTAATGAAAAACTGTTTTTT
CASSVRRGATNEKLFF
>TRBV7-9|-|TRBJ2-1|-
TGTGCCAGCAGCCTCTCATACAATGAGCAGTTCTTC
CASSLSYNEQFF
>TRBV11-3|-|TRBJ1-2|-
TGTGCCAGCAGCTTATGGGGAGAGCACATAGATGGCTACACCTTC
CASSLWGEHIDGYTF
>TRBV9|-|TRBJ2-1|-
TGTGCCAGCAGCGTAGGAGGAGGGCCGAATAATGAGCAGTTCTTC
CASSVGGGPNNEQFF
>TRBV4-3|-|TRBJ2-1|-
TGCGCCAGCAGCCAAGATCGGGAATACAATGAGCAGTTCTTC
CASSQDREYNEQFF
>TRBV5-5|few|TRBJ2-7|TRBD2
TGTGCCAGCAGCACCCCCAACGGACTAGCGACCTACGAGCAGTACTTC
CASSTPNGLATYEQYF
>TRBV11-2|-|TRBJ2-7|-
TGTGCCAGCAGCTTAGCAGGGGACCACGAGCAGTACTTC
CASSLAGDHEQYF
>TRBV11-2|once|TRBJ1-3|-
TGTGCCAGCAGCTTGCGGGTGTCCGGAAACACCATATATTTT
CASSLRVSGNTIYF
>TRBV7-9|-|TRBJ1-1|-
TGTGCCAGCCTTGTTCAGGGGAACACTGAAGCTTTCTTT
CASLVQGNTEAFF
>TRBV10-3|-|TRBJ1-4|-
TGTGCCATCAGTGAGTCGATCCTAAAGGGGGCAACTAATGAAAAACTGTTTTTT
CAISESILKGATNEKLFF